This T cell receptor (beta chain) was captured in a study of CD8+CD57+ T cells in acquired aplastic anemia. About this clonotype itself: Germline is not matched at one junction end, which may reflect a read error.

Individuals selected for sequencing had exhibited CD8+CD57+ cell expansion on flow cytometry. By the time of blood sampling, patients had still received no therapy. Genomic DNA was employed as the template in profiling TCR beta VDJ and CDR3. TCRdb redid the calling of the reads with MiXCR, one entry per CDR3 protein. In the table there are 200,000 to 300,000 distinct CDR3 sequences, 70% to 85% of which are singletons. Looked up from germline, CDR1 is SGHTA and CDR2 is FQGNSA. This CDR3 is 14 amino acids long. The chain joins TRBV7-2 to TRBJ2-3; D may be TRBD1 or TRBD2 (5 bases each). This receptor was taken from a human donor with aplastic anemia. Sequencing was carried out using sorted CD4+, CD8+, or CD8+CD57+ T cells (not recorded which) from PBMCs. This chain's CDR3 is CATSIAQGPDTQYF. In DNA form, the CDR3 reads TGTGCCACCAGCATAGCGCAGGGACCGGATACGCAGTATTTT.